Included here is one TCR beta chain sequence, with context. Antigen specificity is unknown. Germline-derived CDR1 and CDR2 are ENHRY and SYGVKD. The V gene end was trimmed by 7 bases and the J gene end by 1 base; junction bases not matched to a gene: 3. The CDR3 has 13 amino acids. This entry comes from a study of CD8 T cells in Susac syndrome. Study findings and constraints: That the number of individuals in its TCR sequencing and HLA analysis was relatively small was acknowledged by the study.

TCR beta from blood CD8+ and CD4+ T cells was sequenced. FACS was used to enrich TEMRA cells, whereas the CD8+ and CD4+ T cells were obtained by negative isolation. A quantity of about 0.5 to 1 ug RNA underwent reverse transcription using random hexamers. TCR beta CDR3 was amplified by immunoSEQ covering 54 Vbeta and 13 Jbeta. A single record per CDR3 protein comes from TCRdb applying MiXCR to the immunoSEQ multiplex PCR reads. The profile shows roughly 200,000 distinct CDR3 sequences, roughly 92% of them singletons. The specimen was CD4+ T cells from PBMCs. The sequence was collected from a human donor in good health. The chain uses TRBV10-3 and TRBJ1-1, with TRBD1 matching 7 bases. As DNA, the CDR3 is TGTGCCATCAAGGACAGGCCGAACACTGAAGCTTTCTTT. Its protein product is CAIKDRPNTEAFF.